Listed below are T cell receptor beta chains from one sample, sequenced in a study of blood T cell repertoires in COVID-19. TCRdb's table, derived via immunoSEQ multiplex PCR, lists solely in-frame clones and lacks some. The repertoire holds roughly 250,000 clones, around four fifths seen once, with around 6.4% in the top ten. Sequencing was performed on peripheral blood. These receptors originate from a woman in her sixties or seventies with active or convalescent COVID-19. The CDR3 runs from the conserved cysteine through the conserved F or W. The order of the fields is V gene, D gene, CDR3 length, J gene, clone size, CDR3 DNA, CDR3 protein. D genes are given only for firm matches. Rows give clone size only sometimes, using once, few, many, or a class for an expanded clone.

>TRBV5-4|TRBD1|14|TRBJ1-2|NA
TGTGCCAGCAGCTGGACAGGGAGCAACTATGGCTACACCTTC
CASSWTGSNYGYTF
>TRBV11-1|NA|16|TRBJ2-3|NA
TGTGCCAGCAGCTTAAGGCTAGCGTTAACAACAGATACGCAGTATTTT
CASSLRLALTTDTQYF
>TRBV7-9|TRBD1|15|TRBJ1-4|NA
TGTGCCAGCAGCTCCCGACAGGGGGTGGAGGAAAAACTGTTTTTT
CASSSRQGVEEKLFF
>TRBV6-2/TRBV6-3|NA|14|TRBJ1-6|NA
TGTGCCAGCAGCAGGACAGCCTTCAATTCACCCCTCCACTTT
CASSRTAFNSPLHF
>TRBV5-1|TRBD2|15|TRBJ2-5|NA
TGCGCCAGCAGCTTGGGCGGGGGGCCTCAAGAGACCCAGTACTTC
CASSLGGGPQETQYF
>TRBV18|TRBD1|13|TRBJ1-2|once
TGTGCCAGCTCACCAACAGGGGGCCGTGGCTACACCTTC
CASSPTGGRGYTF
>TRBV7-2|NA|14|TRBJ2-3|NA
TGTGCCAGCAGCTTAGGGACTAGCACAGATACGCAGTATTTT
CASSLGTSTDTQYF
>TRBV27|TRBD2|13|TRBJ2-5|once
TGTGCCAGCTTCGAACAAGGCGGGAGAACCCAGTACTTC
CASFEQGGRTQYF
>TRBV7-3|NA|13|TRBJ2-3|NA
TGTGCCAGCAGCTTGTCCCGGACAGATACGCAGTATTTT
CASSLSRTDTQYF
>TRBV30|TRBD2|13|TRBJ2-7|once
TGTGCCTGGATCGGGGGGGCCTCCTACGAGCAGTACTTC
CAWIGGASYEQYF
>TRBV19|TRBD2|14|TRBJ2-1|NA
TGTGCCAGTAATCAGCGGGGATCCTACAATGAGCAGTTCTTC
CASNQRGSYNEQFF
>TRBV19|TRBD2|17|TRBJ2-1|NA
TGTGCCAGCGCCGGGACTAGCGGGAGCCTAACCTACAATGAGCAGTTCTTC
CASAGTSGSLTYNEQFF
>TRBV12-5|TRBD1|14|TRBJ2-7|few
TGTGCTAGTGACCCCGGGACAGGGAACTACGAGCAGTACTTC
CASDPGTGNYEQYF
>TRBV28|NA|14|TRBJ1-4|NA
TGTGCCAGCAGTGCTAATATTCTCGCTGAAAAACTGTTTTTT
CASSANILAEKLFF
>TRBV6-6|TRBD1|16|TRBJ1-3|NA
TGTGCCAGCAGTACCGACAGGGTAGACTCTGGAAACACCATATATTTT
CASSTDRVDSGNTIYF
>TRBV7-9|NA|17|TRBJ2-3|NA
TGTGCCAGCAGCTTAATGTTCAGGGCCAAGAGCACAGATACGCAGTATTTT
CASSLMFRAKSTDTQYF
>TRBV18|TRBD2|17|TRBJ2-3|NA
TGTGCCAGCTCACCACCCGGTCGCCTAGCGGGAGAAGATACGCAGTATTTT
CASSPPGRLAGEDTQYF
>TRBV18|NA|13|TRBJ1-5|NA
TGTGCCAGCTCCCAGACAAGTAATCAGCCCCAGCATTTT
CASSQTSNQPQHF
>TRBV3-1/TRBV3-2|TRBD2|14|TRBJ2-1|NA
TGTGCCAGCAGCCAAGATGTTACCGGGAGGACGCAGTTCTTC
CASSQDVTGRTQFF
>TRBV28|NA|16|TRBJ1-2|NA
TGTGCCAGCAGTTCTAATCGGGACTTTCCTCTCTATGGCTACACCTTC
CASSSNRDFPLYGYTF
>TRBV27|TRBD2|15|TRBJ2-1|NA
TGTGCCAGCAGTTTATATAGCGGGAAGTACAATGAGCAGTTCTTC
CASSLYSGKYNEQFF
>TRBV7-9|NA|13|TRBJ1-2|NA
TGTGCCAGCAGCCAAGGGGGTGGCTATGGCTACACCTTC
CASSQGGGYGYTF
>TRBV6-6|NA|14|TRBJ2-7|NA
TGTGCCAGCAGTTACGACAGCCCGTCCTACGAGCAGTACTTC
CASSYDSPSYEQYF
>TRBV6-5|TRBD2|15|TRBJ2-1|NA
TGTGCCAGCAGCCGCGAGACTAGCGGGAGACTCGGGGAGTTCTTC
CASSRETSGRLGEFF
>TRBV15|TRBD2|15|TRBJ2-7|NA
TGTGCCACCAGCAGAGAAACTAGCGGCTCCTACGTGCAGTACTTC
CATSRETSGSYVQYF
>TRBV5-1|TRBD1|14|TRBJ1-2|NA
TGCGCCAGCAGCCAAATACAGGGGGCAGATGGCTACACCTTC
CASSQIQGADGYTF
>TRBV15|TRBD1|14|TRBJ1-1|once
TGTGCCACCAGCAGAGATGGGGGACAGCCTGAAGCTTTCTTT
CATSRDGGQPEAFF
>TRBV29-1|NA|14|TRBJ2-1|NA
TGCAGCGTCACAGACTACAATTCCTACAATGAGCAGTTCTTC
CSVTDYNSYNEQFF
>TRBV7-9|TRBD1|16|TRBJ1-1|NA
TGTGCCAGCAGCTTAGGGGGACAGGGGGCGAGCACTGAAGCTTTCTTT
CASSLGGQGASTEAFF
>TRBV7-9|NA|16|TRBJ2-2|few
TGTGCCAGCACCCCTCGGCTTGGGGCAGACACCGGGGAGCTGTTTTTT
CASTPRLGADTGELFF
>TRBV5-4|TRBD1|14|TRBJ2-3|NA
TGTGCCAGCAGCTTGGGGGGACAGCTCGATACGCAGTATTTT
CASSLGGQLDTQYF
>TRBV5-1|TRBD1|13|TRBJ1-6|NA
TGCGCCAGCAGCTTGGACAGGGGTTCACCCCTCCACTTT
CASSLDRGSPLHF
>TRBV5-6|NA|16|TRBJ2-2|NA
TGTGCCAGCACAATGACGGGGGATCCGAACACCGGGGAGCTGTTTTTT
CASTMTGDPNTGELFF
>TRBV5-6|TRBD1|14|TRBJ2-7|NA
TGTGCCAGCAGCTTCGGGACAGGGCGCCACGAGCAGTACTTC
CASSFGTGRHEQYF
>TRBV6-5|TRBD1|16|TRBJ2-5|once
TGTGCCAGCAGTTACTCTTTGACAGGGGACGGAGAGACCCAGTACTTC
CASSYSLTGDGETQYF
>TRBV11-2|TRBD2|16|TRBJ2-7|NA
TGTGCCAGCAGCTTAAGGGCTAGCGGGAGTTCATACGAGCAGTACTTC
CASSLRASGSSYEQYF
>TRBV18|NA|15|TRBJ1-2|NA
TGTGCCAGCTCACCTCTTTCGCCAGGGGATTATGGCTACACCTTC
CASSPLSPGDYGYTF
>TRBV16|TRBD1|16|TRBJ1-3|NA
TGTGCCAGCAGCCACCACGGACAGGTGACTGGAAACACCATATATTTT
CASSHHGQVTGNTIYF
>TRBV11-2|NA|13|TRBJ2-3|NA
TGTGCCAGCAGCAAGAGTTCGTGGGATACGCAGTATTTT
CASSKSSWDTQYF
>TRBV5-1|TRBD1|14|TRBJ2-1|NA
TGCGCCAGCAGCTCGGGACAGGACTACAATGAGCAGTTCTTC
CASSSGQDYNEQFF
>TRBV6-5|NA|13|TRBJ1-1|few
TGTGCCAGCAGTTACGTCGGGGATTCTGAAGCTTTCTTT
CASSYVGDSEAFF
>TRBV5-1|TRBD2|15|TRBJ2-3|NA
TGCGCCAGCAGCTTGGGGGTAGCGGGAGACGGTACGCAGTATTTT
CASSLGVAGDGTQYF
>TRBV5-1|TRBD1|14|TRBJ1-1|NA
TGCGCCAGCAGCCCCACGACAGGGTTCACTGAAGCTTTCTTT
CASSPTTGFTEAFF
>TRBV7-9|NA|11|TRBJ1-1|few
TGTGCCAGCAGCCGCGGAGATGAAGCTTTCTTT
CASSRGDEAFF
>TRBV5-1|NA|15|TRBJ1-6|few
TGCGCCAGCAGCTTTGATGGAGTGGGAGGTTCACCCCTCCACTTT
CASSFDGVGGSPLHF
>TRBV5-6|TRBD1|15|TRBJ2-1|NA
TGTGCCAGCAGCTTGGACAGGGGGCATCCGAATGAGCAGTTCTTC
CASSLDRGHPNEQFF
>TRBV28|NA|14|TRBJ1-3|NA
TGTGCCAGCAGCCCACCGGTCTCTGGAAACACCATATATTTT
CASSPPVSGNTIYF
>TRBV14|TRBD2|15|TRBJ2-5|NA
TGTGCCAGCAGCCTTGGGACTAGCGGACAAGAGACCCAGTACTTC
CASSLGTSGQETQYF
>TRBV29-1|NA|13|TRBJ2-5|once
TGCAGCGTTGGGAGGGAGCGGGAAGAGACCCAGTACTTC
CSVGREREETQYF
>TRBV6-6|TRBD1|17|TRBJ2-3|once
TGTGCCAGCAGTCCCGGGGTCGACAGGGGGTATTCAGATACGCAGTATTTT
CASSPGVDRGYSDTQYF
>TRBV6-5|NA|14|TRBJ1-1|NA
TGTGCCAGTATCCCCGGGGTCGAAGGGACTGAAGCTTTCTTT
CASIPGVEGTEAFF
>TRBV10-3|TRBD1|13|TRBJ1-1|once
TGTGCCATCAGATTCGACAGGGGGACTGAAGCTTTCTTT
CAIRFDRGTEAFF
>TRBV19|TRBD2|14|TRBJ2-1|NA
TGTGCCAGCTCTAGCGGGAGGTCCGGGAATGAGCAGTTCTTC
CASSSGRSGNEQFF
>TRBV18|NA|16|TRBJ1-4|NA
TGTGCCAGCTCTCCTTCTGGGGCGCTGGCTAATGAAAAACTGTTTTTT
CASSPSGALANEKLFF
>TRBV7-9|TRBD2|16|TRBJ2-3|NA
TGTGCCAGCAGCTTAGCAGGACTAGTCACAACAGATACGCAGTATTTT
CASSLAGLVTTDTQYF
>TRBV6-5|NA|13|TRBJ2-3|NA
TGTGCCAGCAGTCGGGGTGGCCCAGATACGCAGTATTTT
CASSRGGPDTQYF
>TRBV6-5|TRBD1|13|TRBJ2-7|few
TGTGCCAGCAGGGCGACAGGGGGCTACGAGCAGTACTTC
CASRATGGYEQYF